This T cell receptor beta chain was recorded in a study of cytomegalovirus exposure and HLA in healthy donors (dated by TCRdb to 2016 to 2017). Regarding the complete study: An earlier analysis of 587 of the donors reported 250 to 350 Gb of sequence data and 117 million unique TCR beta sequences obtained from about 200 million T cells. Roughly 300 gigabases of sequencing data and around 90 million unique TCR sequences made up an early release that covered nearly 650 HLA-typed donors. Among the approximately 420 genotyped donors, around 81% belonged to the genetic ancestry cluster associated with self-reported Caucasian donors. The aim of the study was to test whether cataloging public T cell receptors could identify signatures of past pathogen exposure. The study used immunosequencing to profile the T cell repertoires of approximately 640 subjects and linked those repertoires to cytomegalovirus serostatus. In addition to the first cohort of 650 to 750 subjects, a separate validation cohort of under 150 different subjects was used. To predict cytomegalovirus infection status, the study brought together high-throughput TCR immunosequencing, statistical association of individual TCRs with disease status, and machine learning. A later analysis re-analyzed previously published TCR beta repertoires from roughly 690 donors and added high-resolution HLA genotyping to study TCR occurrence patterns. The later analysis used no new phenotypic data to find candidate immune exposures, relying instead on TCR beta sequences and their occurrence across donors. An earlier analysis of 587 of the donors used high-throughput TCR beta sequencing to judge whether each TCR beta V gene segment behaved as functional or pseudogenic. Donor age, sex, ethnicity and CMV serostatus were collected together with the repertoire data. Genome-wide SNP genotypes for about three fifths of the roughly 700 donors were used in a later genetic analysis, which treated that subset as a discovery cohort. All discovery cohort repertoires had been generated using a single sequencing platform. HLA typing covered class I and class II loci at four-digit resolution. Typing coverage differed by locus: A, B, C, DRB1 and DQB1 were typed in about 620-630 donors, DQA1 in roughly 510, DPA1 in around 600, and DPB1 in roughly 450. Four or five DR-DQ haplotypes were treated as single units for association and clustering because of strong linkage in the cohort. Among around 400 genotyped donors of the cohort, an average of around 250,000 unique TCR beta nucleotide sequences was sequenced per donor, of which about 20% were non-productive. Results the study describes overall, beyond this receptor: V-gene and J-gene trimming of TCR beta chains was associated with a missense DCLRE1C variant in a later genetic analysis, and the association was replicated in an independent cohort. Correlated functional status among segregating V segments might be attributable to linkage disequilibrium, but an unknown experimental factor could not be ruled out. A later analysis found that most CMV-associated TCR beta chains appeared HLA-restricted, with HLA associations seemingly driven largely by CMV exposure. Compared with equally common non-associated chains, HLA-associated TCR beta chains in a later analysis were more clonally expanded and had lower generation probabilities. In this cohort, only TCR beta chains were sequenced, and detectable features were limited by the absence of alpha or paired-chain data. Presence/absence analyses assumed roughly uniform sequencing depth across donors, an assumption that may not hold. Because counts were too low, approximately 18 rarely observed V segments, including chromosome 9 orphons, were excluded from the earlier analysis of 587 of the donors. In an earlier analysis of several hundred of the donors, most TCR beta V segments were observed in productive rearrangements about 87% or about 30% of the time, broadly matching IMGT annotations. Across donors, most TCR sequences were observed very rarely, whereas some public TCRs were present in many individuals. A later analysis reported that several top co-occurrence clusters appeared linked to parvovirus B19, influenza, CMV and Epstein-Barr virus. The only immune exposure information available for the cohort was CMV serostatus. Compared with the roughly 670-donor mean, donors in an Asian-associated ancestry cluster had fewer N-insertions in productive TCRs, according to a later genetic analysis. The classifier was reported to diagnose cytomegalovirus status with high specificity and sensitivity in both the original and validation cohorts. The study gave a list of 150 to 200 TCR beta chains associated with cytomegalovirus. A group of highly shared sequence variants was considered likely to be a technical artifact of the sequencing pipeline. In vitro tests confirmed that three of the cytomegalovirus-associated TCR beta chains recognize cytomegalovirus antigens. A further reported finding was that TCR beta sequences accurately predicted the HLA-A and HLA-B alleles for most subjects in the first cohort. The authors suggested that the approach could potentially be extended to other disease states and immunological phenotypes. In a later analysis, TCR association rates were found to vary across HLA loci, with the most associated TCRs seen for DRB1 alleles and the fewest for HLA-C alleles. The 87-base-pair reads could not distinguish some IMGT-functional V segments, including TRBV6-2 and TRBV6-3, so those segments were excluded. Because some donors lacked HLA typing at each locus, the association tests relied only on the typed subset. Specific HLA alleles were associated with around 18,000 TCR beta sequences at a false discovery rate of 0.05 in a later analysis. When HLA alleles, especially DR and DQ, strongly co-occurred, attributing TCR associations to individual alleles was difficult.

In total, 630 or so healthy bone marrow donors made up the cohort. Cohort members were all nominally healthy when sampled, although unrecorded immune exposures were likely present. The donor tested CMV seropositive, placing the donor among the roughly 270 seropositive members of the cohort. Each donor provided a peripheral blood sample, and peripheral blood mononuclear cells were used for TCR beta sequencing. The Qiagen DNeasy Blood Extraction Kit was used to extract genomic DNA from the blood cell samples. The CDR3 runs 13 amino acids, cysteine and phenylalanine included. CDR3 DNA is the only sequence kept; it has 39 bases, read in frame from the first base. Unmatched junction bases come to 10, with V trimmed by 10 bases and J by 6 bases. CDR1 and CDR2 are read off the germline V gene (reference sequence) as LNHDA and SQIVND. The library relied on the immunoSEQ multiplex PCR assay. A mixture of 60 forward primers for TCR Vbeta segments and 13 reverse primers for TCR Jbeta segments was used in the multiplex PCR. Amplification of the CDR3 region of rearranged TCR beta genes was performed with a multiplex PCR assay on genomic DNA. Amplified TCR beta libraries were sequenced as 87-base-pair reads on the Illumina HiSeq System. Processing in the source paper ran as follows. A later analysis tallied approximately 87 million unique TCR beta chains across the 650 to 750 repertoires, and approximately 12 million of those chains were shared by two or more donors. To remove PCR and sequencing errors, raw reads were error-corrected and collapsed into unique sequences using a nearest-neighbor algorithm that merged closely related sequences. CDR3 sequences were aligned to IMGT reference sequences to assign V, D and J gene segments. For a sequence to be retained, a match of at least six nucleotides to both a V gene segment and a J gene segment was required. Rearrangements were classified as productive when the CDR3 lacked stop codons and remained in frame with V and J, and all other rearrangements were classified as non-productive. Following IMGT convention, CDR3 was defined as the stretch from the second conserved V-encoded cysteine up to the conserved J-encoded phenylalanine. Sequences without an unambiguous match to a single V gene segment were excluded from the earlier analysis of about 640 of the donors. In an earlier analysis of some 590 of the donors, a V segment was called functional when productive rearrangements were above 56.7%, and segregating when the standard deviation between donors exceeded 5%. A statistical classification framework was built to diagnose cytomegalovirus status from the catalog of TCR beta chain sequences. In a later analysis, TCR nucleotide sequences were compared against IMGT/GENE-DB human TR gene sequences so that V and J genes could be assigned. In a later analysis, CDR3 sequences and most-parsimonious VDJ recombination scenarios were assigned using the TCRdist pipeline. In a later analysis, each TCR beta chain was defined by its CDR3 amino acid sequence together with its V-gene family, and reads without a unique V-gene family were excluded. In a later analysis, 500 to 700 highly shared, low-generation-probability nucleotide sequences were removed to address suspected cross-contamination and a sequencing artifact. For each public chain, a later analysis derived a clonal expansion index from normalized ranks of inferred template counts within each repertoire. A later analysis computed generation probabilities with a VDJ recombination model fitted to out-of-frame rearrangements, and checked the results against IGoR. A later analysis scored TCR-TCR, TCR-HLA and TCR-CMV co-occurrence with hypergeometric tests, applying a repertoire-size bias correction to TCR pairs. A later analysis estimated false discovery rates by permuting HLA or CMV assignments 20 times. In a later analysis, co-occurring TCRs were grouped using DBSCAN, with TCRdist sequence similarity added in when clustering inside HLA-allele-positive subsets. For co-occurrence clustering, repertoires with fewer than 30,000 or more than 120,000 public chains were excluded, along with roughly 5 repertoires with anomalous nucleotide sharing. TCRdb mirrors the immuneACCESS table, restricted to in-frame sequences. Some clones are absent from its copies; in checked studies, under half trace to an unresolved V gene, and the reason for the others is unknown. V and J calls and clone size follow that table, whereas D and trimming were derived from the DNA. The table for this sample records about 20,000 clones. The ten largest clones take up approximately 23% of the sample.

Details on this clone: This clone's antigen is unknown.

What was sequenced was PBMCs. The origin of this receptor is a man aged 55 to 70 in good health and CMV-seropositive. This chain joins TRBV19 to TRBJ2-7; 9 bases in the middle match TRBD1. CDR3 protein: CATSGQGGFEQYF. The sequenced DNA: TGTGCCACCTCGGGACAGGGAGGTTTCGAGCAGTACTTC.